These 20 T cell receptor beta chains were all obtained from the same sample, sequenced in a study of cytomegalovirus exposure and HLA in healthy donors. With 60 Vbeta and 13 Jbeta primers, the PCR was carried out. TCRdb's copy holds only in-frame clones and misses some; the assay was immunoSEQ multiplex PCR. The sample lists about 140,000 clones, 70% occurring once. Source material: PBMCs. The receptors were gathered from a woman in her 30s in good health and CMV-seronegative.

Comment on this clone: Other nucleotide sequences from this sample produce the same CDR3. The chain uses TRBV5-6 and TRBJ2-1, with no clear D. V lost 5 bases and J lost 4, with 4 bases in between. The CDR3 is 11 residues long. Germline CDR1 reads SGHDT; CDR2 reads YYEEEE. CDR3 sequence reads: CASSSYNEQFF. The CDR3 bases are TGTGCCAGCAGTTCGTACAATGAGCAGTTCTTC.

In its sample, this clone was seen a few times. CDR3 region: CASSPVNEQFF. For the CDR3, the DNA is TGTGCCAGCAGCCCGGTCAATGAGCAGTTCTTC. The rearrangement uses TRBV7-9 and TRBJ2-1; D is unclear. V gave up 5 bases and J gave up 6 bases, with 5 bases separating them. CDR1 is SEHNR and CDR2 is FQNEAQ in the germline V gene (reference sequence). This CDR3 contains 11 residues.

V usage is TRBV2 and J usage is TRBJ1-5; no definite D call. In germline, CDR1 is SNHLY, CDR2 FYNNEI. Trimming took off 3 bases at V and 0 bases at J, with 6 bases between the two ends. This CDR3 region has 14 residues. The CDR3: CASSEADSNQPQHF. In nucleotides, the CDR3 is TGTGCCAGCAGTGAGGCGGATAGCAATCAGCCCCAGCATTTT.

This clone was detected a few times. The chain recombines TRBV5-1 with TRBJ1-2; a possible D gene is TRBD1 (5 bases). Germline CDR1 reads SGHRS; CDR2 reads YFSETQ. Trimming left V 3 bases short and J 8 bases short, with 11 bases between. CDR3 length: 12 amino acids. This CDR3 reads CASSSTEGGYTF. CDR3 DNA: TGCGCCAGCAGCTCGACAGAAGGAGGCTACACCTTC.

The V gene is TRBV28, the J gene TRBJ1-1; D unresolved. Germline CDR1 MDHEN, CDR2 SYDVKM. Trimming left V 10 bases short and J 7 bases short, with 16 bases between. There are 12 residues in the CDR3. The CDR3 is CATTGGPVEAFF. CDR3 coding DNA: TGTGCCACGACGGGCGGGCCCGTTGAAGCTTTCTTT. Together with reference TRBV28 and TRBJ1-1, the CDR3 gives the full variable domain: DVKVTQSSRYLVKRTGEKVFLECVQDMDHENMFWYRQDPGLGLRLIYFSYDVKMKEKGDIPEGYSVSREKKERFSLILESASTNQTSMYLCATTGGPVEAFFGQGTRLTVV.

The J gene is TRBJ1-6, the V gene TRBV11-2, with a weak D call TRBD1 (6 bases). Germline-derived CDR1 and CDR2 are SGHAT and FQNNGV. Deletions cut 2 bases from V and 0 bases from J, with 8 bases between. The CDR3 extends over 16 amino acids. CDR3 protein: CASSLQGSSYNSPLHF. The CDR3 bases are TGTGCCAGCAGCTTACAGGGGAGCTCCTATAATTCACCCCTCCACTTT.

The chain employs TRBV7-2 and TRBJ2-1, with 10 bases identical to TRBD2. J was trimmed by 14 bases and V by 3 bases; bases with no gene match: 13. The CDR3 length is 15 residues. Germline lookup yields CDR1 SGHTA and CDR2 FQGNSA. The CDR3 region has the DNA TGTGCCAGCAGCTTTTTATGGCTAGCGGGAGAGGAAGAGTTCTTC. Amino acids: CASSFLWLAGEEEFF.

The chain couples TRBV18 to TRBJ1-3; 8 bases are shared with TRBD1. The CDR3 is 19 residues long. V lost 0 bases to trimming and J lost 4 bases; unmatched junction nucleotides: 14. Per germline, CDR1 KGHSH and CDR2 LQKENI. CDR3 loop: CASSPPGQGSSQVGNTIYF. CDR3 nucleotides: TGTGCCAGCTCACCACCCGGACAGGGATCATCCCAAGTCGGAAACACCATATATTTT.

The chain carries TRBV29-1 and TRBJ2-2; D unresolved. This CDR3 spans 13 amino acids. Germline CDR1 SQVTM, CDR2 ANQGSEA. V lost 6 bases to trimming and J lost 4 bases, with 12 bases between them. The DNA of the CDR3 is TGCAGCGTAGCCCGGTCCCTCACCGGGGAGCTGTTTTTT. Translating it yields CSVARSLTGELFF.

This clone came up once. CDR3: CASSPREGSGVGELFF. The CDR3 DNA follows: TGTGCCAGCAGCCCCCGAGAGGGGAGCGGGGTCGGGGAGCTGTTTTTT. This chain uses TRBV9 with TRBJ2-2, with 7 bases aligning to TRBD2. V gave up 4 bases and J gave up 7 bases; unmatched junction bases: 13. This CDR3 is built from 16 residues. The V gene's germline CDR1 is SGDLS and CDR2 YYNGEE.

CDR3 nucleotides: TGTGCCAGCAGCTTGGGGACAGGGGGCGGATACCTTCAAGAGACCCAGTACTTC. It yields the protein CASSLGTGGGYLQETQYF. The chain couples TRBV7-3 to TRBJ2-5, with TRBD1 matching 12 bases. The CDR3 is made up of 18 amino acids. Germline V CDR1 and CDR2: SGHTA, FQGTGA. The V and J ends lost 3 bases and 2 bases, in that order; junction bases with no gene match: 10.

The V and J genes are TRBV2 and TRBJ2-1; 9 nucleotides line up with TRBD2. Germline V gene data show CDR1 as SNHLY and CDR2 as FYNNEI. The CDR3 consists of 17 residues. Trimming at V came to 2 bases and at J to 4 bases, leaving 9 bases not matched to a gene. The CDR3 DNA reads as TGTGCCAGCAGTGAAAGGGCTAGCGGGAACCCTTACAATGAGCAGTTCTTC. It translates to CASSERASGNPYNEQFF. The full variable domain, with the rest looked up from reference TRBV2 and TRBJ2-1, is EPEVTQTPSHQVTQMGQEVILRCVPISNHLYFYWYRQILGQKVEFLVSFYNNEISEKSEIFDDQFSVERPDGSNFTLKIRSTKLEDSAMYFCASSERASGNPYNEQFFGPGTRLTVL.

The genes are TRBV6-5 and TRBJ2-7; 8 nucleotides align to TRBD1. Trimming took 6 bases from V and 6 from J; bases not matched to a gene: 10. The CDR3 totals 14 residues. Germline loops: CDR1 MNHEY, CDR2 SVGAGI. The CDR3 DNA reads as TGTGCCAGCAGCGCCCGACAGGGGTCGGGCGAGCAGTACTTC. Translation gives CASSARQGSGEQYF.

In this sample, this clone turned up a few times. The chain combines TRBV5-4 with TRBJ1-1; 8 nucleotides match TRBD1. The germline CDR1 and CDR2 sequences are SGHNT and YYREEE (reference sequence). V shed 4 bases, J shed 2 bases, and the junction held 7 bases outside the gene matches. The CDR3 spans 15 residues. CDR3 DNA sequence: TGTGCCAGCAGCCCCGGAGGGACAGGCAACACTGAAGCTTTCTTT. Residues: CASSPGGTGNTEAFF.

This chain joins TRBV21-1 and TRBJ2-5; the table's D call of TRBD1 was not tested on the DNA. TRBV21-1 is assigned pseudogene status. The length of the CDR3 is 18 residues. The CDR3 DNA sequence: TGTGCCAGCAGCAAAGAACTGGACAGGGAGGTTTTACGAGAGACCCAGTACTTC. Its translation: CASSKELDREVLRETQYF.

This rearrangement joins TRBV18 to TRBJ2-5; TRBD1 might be the D (5 bases). The CDR3 length is 14 residues. Trimming took off 6 bases at V and 1 base at J, with 12 bases between the two ends. Germline lookup yields CDR1 KGHSH and CDR2 LQKENI. CDR3 amino acids: CASSLTAFQETQYF. The CDR3 DNA sequence: TGTGCCAGCTCCTTGACAGCCTTCCAAGAGACCCAGTACTTC.

The chain links TRBV19 to TRBJ1-2; D is unresolved. This CDR3 has 11 amino acids. V lost 7 bases and J 5 bases, leaving 8 bases between the germline ends. Germline-derived CDR1 and CDR2 are LNHDA and SQIVND (reference sequence). CDR3 in DNA: TGTGCCAGTAATTCGGGGTATGGCTACACCTTC. It specifies CASNSGYGYTF. The variable domain in full, with the rest retrieved from reference TRBV19 and TRBJ1-2, is DGGITQSPKYLFRKEGQNVTLSCEQNLNHDAMYWYRQDPGQGLRLIYYSQIVNDFQKGDIAEGYSVSREKKESFPLTVTSAQKNPTAFYLCASNSGYGYTFGSGTRLTVV.

This sequence joins TRBV2 and TRBJ1-4; perhaps TRBD1 as D (5 bases). The germline V gene encodes CDR1 SNHLY and CDR2 FYNNEI. The CDR3 is 15 residues long. Trimming pared 4 bases from V and 0 bases from J, leaving 9 bases between. The CDR3 is CASSGQQATNEKLFF. The CDR3 DNA follows: TGTGCCAGCAGTGGACAGCAAGCAACTAATGAAAAACTGTTTTTT.

The chain joins TRBV5-1 to TRBJ2-3; possibly TRBD2 for D (6 bases). V was cut by 4 bases and J by 8 bases, with 11 bases left in between. CDR3 length: 12 residues. The germline CDR1 and CDR2 sequences are SGHRS and YFSETQ. The CDR3 bases are TGCGCCAGCAGCATTACCGGGGGTACGCAGTATTTT. It codes for CASSITGGTQYF. The complete variable domain, with remaining parts taken from reference TRBV5-1 and TRBJ2-3, reads KAGVTQTPRYLIKTRGQQVTLSCSPISGHRSVSWYQQTPGQGLQFLFEYFSETQRNKGNFPGRFSGRQFSNSRSEMNVSTLELGDSALYLCASSITGGTQYFGPGTRLTVL.

The rearrangement links TRBV7-2 to TRBJ2-7, with TRBD1 matching 7 bases. This CDR3 has 13 amino acids. J lost 6 bases, V lost 4 bases, and 6 bases had no gene match. Germline CDR1 is SGHTA and CDR2 is FQGNSA. CDR3 region: CASSSGQVGEQYF. The CDR3 DNA reads TGTGCCAGCAGCTCCGGACAGGTCGGCGAGCAGTACTTC.